The present T cell receptor (beta chain) was sequenced within a study of blood T cell repertoires in COVID-19. Study as a whole: Samples representing acute and convalescent COVID-19 were sourced from the United States, Italy and Spain. T cells, B-cell-depleted T cells, or PBMCs provided the cDNA or gDNA that served as material.

Original processing notes: Counts of nucleated cells, estimated from reference gene primer amplification, were obtained. Sequencing was performed with immunoSEQ multiplex PCR; in TCRdb, only in-frame clones are kept and a portion is missing. Clonal size and the V and J genes are those of that table, whereas D and trimming came from the DNA. This sample has about 400,000 clones, with 85% to 90% found just once. This CDR3 is built from 18 residues. Germline V gives CDR1 ENHRY, CDR2 SYGVKD. The V gene lost 2 bases and the J gene lost 5 bases, with 25 bases spanning the gap. The chain has TRBV10-3 and TRBJ2-7; D is unclear. The sequenced sample consisted of peripheral blood. The origin of this receptor is a woman aged 25 to 39 with acute or convalescent COVID-19. The CDR3 loop is CAISEPHNRYTQTDEQYF. The DNA of the CDR3 is TGTGCCATCAGTGAGCCCCATAACCGATATACCCAAACGGACGAGCAGTACTTC.